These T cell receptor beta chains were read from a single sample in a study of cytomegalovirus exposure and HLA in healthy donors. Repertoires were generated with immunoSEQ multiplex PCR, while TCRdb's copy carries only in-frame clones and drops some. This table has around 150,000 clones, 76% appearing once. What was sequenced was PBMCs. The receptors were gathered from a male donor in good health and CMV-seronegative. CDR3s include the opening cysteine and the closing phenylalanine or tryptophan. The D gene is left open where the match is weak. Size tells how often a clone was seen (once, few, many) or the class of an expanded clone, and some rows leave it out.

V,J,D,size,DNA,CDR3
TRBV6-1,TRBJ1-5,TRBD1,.,TGTGCCAGCGCCGCCGACAGGGCCACGCAGCCCCAGCATTTT,CASAADRATQPQHF
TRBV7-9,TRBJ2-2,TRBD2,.,TGTGCCAGCAGCTTACCTACTAGCGACCCGAACACCGGGGAGCTGTTTTTT,CASSLPTSDPNTGELFF
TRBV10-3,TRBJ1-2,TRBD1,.,TGTGCCATCAGTGAGTCGGGACAGGGCAACTATGGCTACACCTTC,CAISESGQGNYGYTF
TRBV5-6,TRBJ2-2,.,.,TGTGCCAGCAGCTTGCCGGAGGGGCCCGGGGAGCTGTTTTTT,CASSLPEGPGELFF
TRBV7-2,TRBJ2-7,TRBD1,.,TGTGCCAGCAGATTGACAGGGACCTACGAGCAGTACTTC,CASRLTGTYEQYF
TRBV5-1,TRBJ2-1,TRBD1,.,TGCGCCAGCAGCCCGGGACAGGGGTCTAGATTCAGGGGCAATGAGCAGTTCTTC,CASSPGQGSRFRGNEQFF
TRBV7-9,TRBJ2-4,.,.,TGTGCCAGCAGCTTAGAGGCCACCCTCGGGGACATTCAGTACTTC,CASSLEATLGDIQYF
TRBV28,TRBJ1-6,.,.,TGTGCCAGCAGTTCCACTCTTGATCTGGCCCTCCACTTT,CASSSTLDLALHF
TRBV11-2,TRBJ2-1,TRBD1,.,TGTGCCAGCAGCCCCCGGACAGGGGGGGCAGGTCGGCAGTTCTTC,CASSPRTGGAGRQFF
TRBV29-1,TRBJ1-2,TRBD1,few,TGCAGCGTGGTAACAGGGGTCTATGGCTACACCTTC,CSVVTGVYGYTF
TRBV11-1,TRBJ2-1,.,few,TGTGCCAGCGCCGTTAATAGCGGATACAATGAGCAGTTCTTC,CASAVNSGYNEQFF
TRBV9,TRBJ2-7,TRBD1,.,TGTGCCAGCAGCGTAAGGAGCGGACAGGACGAGCAGTACTTC,CASSVRSGQDEQYF
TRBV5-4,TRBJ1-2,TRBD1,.,TGTGCCAGCAGCACCGGACAGGGAGGGTCCTATGGCTACACCTTC,CASSTGQGGSYGYTF
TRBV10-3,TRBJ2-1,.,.,TGTGCCATCAGTGAAGTGGACAGATTGGACAATGAGCAGTTCTTC,CAISEVDRLDNEQFF
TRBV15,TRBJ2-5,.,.,TGTGCCACCAGCAGAGATTATCGGGGTTCCGGGGAGACCCAGTACTTC,CATSRDYRGSGETQYF
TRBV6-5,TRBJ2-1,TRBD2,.,TGTGCCAGCAGTTACTGGAGCGGGGGAGCTAACAATGAGCAGTTCTTC,CASSYWSGGANNEQFF
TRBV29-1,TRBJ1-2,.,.,TGCAGCGTTGATTTATACGAGAATGGCTACACCTTC,CSVDLYENGYTF
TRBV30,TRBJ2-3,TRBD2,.,TGTGCCTGGAAGGGACTAGCGGGAGAATCAGATACGCAGTATTTT,CAWKGLAGESDTQYF
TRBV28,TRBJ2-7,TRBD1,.,TGTGCCAGCAGTTCCGGGACAGGCCTCCCCTACGAGCAGTACTTC,CASSSGTGLPYEQYF
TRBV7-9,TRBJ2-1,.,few,TGTGCCAGCAGCTTACAGGGTTTTAATGAGCAGTTCTTC,CASSLQGFNEQFF
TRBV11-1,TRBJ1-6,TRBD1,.,TGTGCCAGCAGCTGGGACAGTGATACGCGTTCACCCCTCCACTTT,CASSWDSDTRSPLHF
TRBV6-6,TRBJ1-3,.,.,TGTGCCAGCAGGGGGGACTCGGATGCCATATATTTT,CASRGDSDAIYF
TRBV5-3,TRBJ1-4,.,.,TGTGTTGGGGGGTGCGCAACTAATGAAAAACTGTTTTTT,CVGGCATNEKLFF
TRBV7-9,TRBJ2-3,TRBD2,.,TGTGCCAGCAGCTTGGGGGGGACGCAGTATTTT,CASSLGGTQYF
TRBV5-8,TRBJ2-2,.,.,TGTGCCAGCAGCTTGGTGAGCGGCGGGGAGCTGTTTTTT,CASSLVSGGELFF
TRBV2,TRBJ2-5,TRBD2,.,TGTGCCAGCAGTGGGGGACTAGCGGGGGAGACCCAGTACTTC,CASSGGLAGETQYF
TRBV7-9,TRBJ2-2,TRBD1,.,TGTGCCAGCAGCTTAGCCCAGACAGGGCCCACCGGGGAGCTGTTTTTT,CASSLAQTGPTGELFF
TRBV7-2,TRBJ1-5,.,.,TGTGCCAGCAGTAAATTTCCGGGGAGCAATCAGCCCCAGCATTTT,CASSKFPGSNQPQHF
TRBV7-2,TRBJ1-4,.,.,TGTGCCAGCAGCTCTAGGGGTCCAGGGGAAAAACTGTTTTTT,CASSSRGPGEKLFF
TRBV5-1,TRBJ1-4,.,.,TGCGCCAGCAGCTCCACAGGTGTTACTAATGAAAAACTGTTTTTT,CASSSTGVTNEKLFF
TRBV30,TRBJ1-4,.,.,TGTGCCTGGAGGGTACAGAATGAAAAACTGTTTTTT,CAWRVQNEKLFF
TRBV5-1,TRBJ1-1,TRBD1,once,TGCGCCAGCAGCTATGCCGGGACAGCCTCCGGAGCTTTCTTT,CASSYAGTASGAFF
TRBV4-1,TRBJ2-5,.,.,TGCGCCAGCAGCCAAGAGTGGTCGGGAGAGACCCAGTACTTC,CASSQEWSGETQYF
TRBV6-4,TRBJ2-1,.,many,TGTGCCAGCAGTGAGGGTGACATCTCCTACAATGAGCAGTTCTTC,CASSEGDISYNEQFF
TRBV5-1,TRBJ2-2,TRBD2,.,TGCGCCAGCAGAAGGACTAGCGGGAGAATGGACGGGGAGCTGTTTTTT,CASRRTSGRMDGELFF
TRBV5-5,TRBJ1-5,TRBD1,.,TGTGCCAGCAGCGACAGGGGGGATAGCAATCAGCCCCAGCATTTT,CASSDRGDSNQPQHF
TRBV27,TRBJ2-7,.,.,TGTGCCAGCAGAATGGACAGCTCCTACGAGCAGTACTTC,CASRMDSSYEQYF
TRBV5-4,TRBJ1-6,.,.,TGTGCCAGCAGCTTGGCCAGGGAAGCCCGCGATAATTCACCCCTCCACTTT,CASSLAREARDNSPLHF
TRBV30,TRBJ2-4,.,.,TGTGCCTGGAGTGTAGTTTCATGGGACTTGCGGGCCAAAAACATTCAGTACTTC,CAWSVVSWDLRAKNIQYF
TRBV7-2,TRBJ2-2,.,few,TGTGCCAGCAGCAACCCGGGACTGAACACCGGGGAGCTGTTTTTT,CASSNPGLNTGELFF
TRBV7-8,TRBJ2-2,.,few,TGTGCCAGCAGAACTACAGGGTTCCGGTCCACCGGGGAGCTGTTTTTT,CASRTTGFRSTGELFF
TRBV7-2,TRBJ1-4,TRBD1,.,TGTGCCAGCAGGGAGGGGGCTAGAGAAAAACTGTTTTTT,CASREGAREKLFF
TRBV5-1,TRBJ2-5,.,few,TGCGCCAGCAGTTTACAGGTACAAGAGACCCAGTACTTC,CASSLQVQETQYF
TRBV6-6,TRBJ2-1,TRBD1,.,TGTGCCAGCAGGGGACAGGGCGCATCCTACAATGAGCAGTTCTTC,CASRGQGASYNEQFF
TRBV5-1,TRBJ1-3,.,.,TGCGCCAGCAGCTTGACCCCAGGGCCAAGCTCTGGAAACACCATATATTTT,CASSLTPGPSSGNTIYF
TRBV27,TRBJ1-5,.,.,TGTGCCAGCAGTTTAGCTGGGCATAATCAGCCCCAGCATTTT,CASSLAGHNQPQHF
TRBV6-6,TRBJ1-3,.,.,TGTGCCAGCAGTTATGCCGGGACTGAGGGAAACACCATATATTTT,CASSYAGTEGNTIYF
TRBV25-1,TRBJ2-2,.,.,TGTGCCAGCAGTGAATTTGGGGCAGCCACCGGGGAGCTGTTTTTT,CASSEFGAATGELFF
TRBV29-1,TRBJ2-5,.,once,TGCAGCGTTGATAGAGGGCAAGAGACCCAGTACTTC,CSVDRGQETQYF
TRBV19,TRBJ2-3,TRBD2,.,TGTGCCAGTAGTATACATCGACTAGCGGGACCCACAGATACGCAGTATTTT,CASSIHRLAGPTDTQYF
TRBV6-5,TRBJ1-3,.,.,TGTGCCAGCAGTTACTCAGGGACAGGAAACACCATATATTTT,CASSYSGTGNTIYF
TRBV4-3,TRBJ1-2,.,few,TGCGCCAGCAGCCAAGAAAGTTCCGGGAGTGGCTACACCTTC,CASSQESSGSGYTF
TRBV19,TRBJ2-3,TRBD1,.,TGTGCCAGTAGGGACAGGAGCACAGATACGCAGTATTTT,CASRDRSTDTQYF
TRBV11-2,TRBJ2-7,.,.,TGTGCCAGCAGCCGAGCCTACGAGCAGTACTTC,CASSRAYEQYF
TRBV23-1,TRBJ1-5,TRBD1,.,TGCGCCAGCAGTCGCACCTCGGGGGGACAGGGGAACAATCAGCCCCAGCATTTT,CASSRTSGGQGNNQPQHF
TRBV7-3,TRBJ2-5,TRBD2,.,TGTGCCAGCAGCTGGGGGAGGGGCGCAGGGCAAGAGACCCAGTACTTC,CASSWGRGAGQETQYF